This TCR beta chain was obtained from a study of blood T cell repertoires in COVID-19. Study-wide background: COVID-19 samples collected from the United States, Italy and Spain covered acute and convalescent phases.

The authors' processing: Reference gene primers were amplified, and this amplification served to estimate nucleated cell counts. Using immunoSEQ multiplex PCR, the repertoire was profiled, and TCRdb retains in-frame clones only, with some absent. V, J and clone size reflect that table, while D and trimming were determined from the DNA. The sample has roughly 200,000 clones, over 75% seen once. The V gene lost 0 bases and the J gene lost 7 bases, with 10 bases spanning the gap. The CDR3 totals 13 residues. The germline V gene encodes CDR1 SGHKS and CDR2 YYEKEE (reference sequence). The chain employs TRBV5-5 and TRBJ2-5; no reliable D call. The sequencing input was peripheral blood. This receptor was identified in a woman aged 80 or over with active or convalescent COVID-19. This CDR3 is CASSLATPGTQYF. In nucleotides, the CDR3 is TGTGCCAGCAGCTTGGCCACCCCAGGGACCCAGTACTTC.